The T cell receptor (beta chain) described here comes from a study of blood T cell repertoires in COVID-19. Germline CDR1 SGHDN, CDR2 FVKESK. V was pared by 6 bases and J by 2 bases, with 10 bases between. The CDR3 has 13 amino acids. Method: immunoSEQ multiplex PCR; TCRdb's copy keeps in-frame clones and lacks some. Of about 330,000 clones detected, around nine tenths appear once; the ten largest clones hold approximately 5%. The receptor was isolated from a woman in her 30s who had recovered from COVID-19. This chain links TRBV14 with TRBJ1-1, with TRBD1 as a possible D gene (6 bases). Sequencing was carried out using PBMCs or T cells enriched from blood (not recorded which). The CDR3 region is CASRPRGNTEAFF. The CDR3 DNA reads TGTGCCAGCAGGCCCAGGGGTAACACTGAAGCTTTCTTT.